The 6 T cell receptor beta chains listed next were all sequenced from one sample in a study of shared clonotypes between healthy human individuals. TCRdb's table, derived via immunoSEQ multiplex PCR, lists solely in-frame clones and lacks some. The table records over 700,000 clones, roughly 72% of them present only once. Material for sequencing was memory CD4+ T cells sorted from blood. Described subset: CD45RA-negative fraction. The receptors originated from a woman aged 25-40 years in good health.

V gene TRBV7-9 combines with J gene TRBJ2-6; D is undetermined. CDR1 SEHNR and CDR2 FQNEAQ come from the germline V gene (reference sequence). Trimming left V 4 bases short and J 0 bases short, with 19 bases between. The CDR3 runs to 19 residues. The CDR3 DNA sequence: TGTGCCAGCAGCTCCGCGACTCACAATCTCTTCTCTGGGGCCAACGTCCTGACTTTC. It is translated as CASSSATHNLFSGANVLTF. The entire variable domain, with the rest obtained from reference TRBV7-9 and TRBJ2-6, is as follows: DTGVSQNPRHKITKRGQNVTFRCDPISEHNRLYWYRQTLGQGPEFLTYFQNEAQLEKSRLLSDRFSAERPKGSFSTLEIQRTEQGDSAMYLCASSSATHNLFSGANVLTFGAGSRLTVL.

V usage is TRBV19 and J usage is TRBJ1-2; a weak D match, TRBD1 (6 bases). The length of the CDR3 is 13 residues. CDR1 is LNHDA and CDR2 is SQIVND in the germline V gene (reference sequence). V lost 4 bases to trimming and J lost 4 bases, with 10 bases between them. CDR3 region: CASSTDRIYGYTF. The CDR3 bases are TGTGCCAGTAGTACCGACAGGATCTATGGCTACACCTTC. Variable domain in full (rest from reference TRBV19 and TRBJ1-2): DGGITQSPKYLFRKEGQNVTLSCEQNLNHDAMYWYRQDPGQGLRLIYYSQIVNDFQKGDIAEGYSVSREKKESFPLTVTSAQKNPTAFYLCASSTDRIYGYTFGSGTRLTVV.

This chain uses TRBV11-2 with TRBJ1-5; no definite D call. The CDR3 contains 13 residues. Germline CDR1 and CDR2: SGHAT and FQNNGV. V was cut by 6 bases and J by 11 bases, with 17 bases left in between. Written as DNA, the CDR3 is TGTGCCAGCAGTCTAAAGCCAGCAGCAGCCCAGCATTTT. This encodes CASSLKPAAAQHF.

V is TRBV28 and J is TRBJ1-4, with D maybe TRBD1 (6 bases). V was cut by 5 bases and J by 8 bases, with 24 bases left in between. CDR1 is MDHEN and CDR2 is SYDVKM in the germline V gene. The CDR3 runs to 17 residues. CDR3 region: CASSGIQGTSLSEKLFF. The CDR3, as DNA: TGTGCCAGCAGTGGGATACAGGGTACTTCTCTTAGCGAAAAACTGTTTTTT.

A single count supports this clone. The chain uses TRBV11-2 and TRBJ2-3; 10 bases fit TRBD2. CDR3 length equals 17 residues. V gave up 5 bases and J gave up 0 bases; unmatched junction bases: 8. Germline lookup yields CDR1 SGHAT and CDR2 FQNNGV. CDR3 amino acids: CASSQRRLAGSTDTQYF. For the CDR3, the DNA is TGTGCCAGCAGCCAGAGGCGACTAGCGGGCAGCACAGATACGCAGTATTTT.

This clone was seen at least ten times. The chain is built from TRBV5-4 and TRBJ2-5, with D possibly matching TRBD2 (5 bases). The CDR3 runs 13 residues. V was trimmed by 4 bases and J by 4 bases, leaving 11 bases between them. Germline assignment: CDR1 SGHNT and CDR2 YYREEE (reference sequence). DNA of the CDR3: TGTGCCAGCAGCGCAGACTACCCAGAGACCCAGTACTTC. Encoded protein: CASSADYPETQYF. Full variable domain (missing parts from reference TRBV5-4 and TRBJ2-5): ETGVTQSPTHLIKTRGQQVTLRCSSQSGHNTVSWYQQALGQGPQFIFQYYREEENGRGNFPPRFSGLQFPNYSSELNVNALELDDSALYLCASSADYPETQYFGPGTRLLVL.